Reported below is one TCR beta chain. What antigen it recognizes has not been identified. Base qualities were left out, and no much larger clone turns up one base away. The germline V gene yields KGHSH for CDR1 and LQKENI for CDR2. The CDR3, cysteine through phenylalanine, is 15 amino acids long. Here the CDR3 DNA is all that survives: 45 bases in frame from base 1. V is pruned by 3 bases and J by 1 base, leaving 5 bases of the junction without a gene match. Participants in the prospective study were enrolled through a virtual design, were aged roughly 18 to 100 years, and lived in about two dozen United States geographic areas. Cohort assignment in the prospective study relied on participant-reported clinical history from a screening survey and a study questionnaire. Mobile phlebotomists in the prospective study collected whole blood, serum and a nasopharyngeal or oropharyngeal swab from every participant. Additional blood draws and questionnaires over an approximately two-month period could optionally be provided by prospective study participants. Blood samples from the prospective study were shipped frozen or at room temperature prior to DNA extraction.

TCRbeta CDR3 regions were amplified from genomic DNA by means of the immunoSEQ Assay, a bias-controlled multiplex PCR. In the authors' own workflow: Nucleated cell counts per sample were estimated from amplification of reference gene primers within the assay. To quantify the absolute abundance of each unique TCRbeta CDR3 rearrangement, sequence reads were collapsed and filtered. For each sample, productive Simpson clonality was calculated as the square root of Simpson's diversity index over productive rearrangements. Here the immuneACCESS table is served through TCRdb, limited to in-frame sequences with V and J called. Missing clones are a known gap in these copies; in checked studies unresolved V genes cover under half, and the rest lacks a known reason. That table gives V, J and clone size, and the DNA gave D and trimming. The sample data list about 220,000 clones, and 75% to 90% of these were observed just once. The ten largest account for over 3% of the sample.

This sample was included in a study of blood T cell repertoires in COVID-19 (dated by TCRdb to between 2020 and 2021). With respect to the entire study: Samples from collaborators originated in the United States, Italy and Spain and spanned both the acute and convalescent phases of COVID-19. Samples came from the ongoing ImmuneRACE study (first 160 participants) plus 1,254 subjects from 6 global collaborators. The repertoires were made available in a free public database intended to serve as a resource for research on the immune response to SARS-CoV-2. Subjects who had been exposed to COVID-19, were actively infected with it, or had recovered from it provided the deeply sampled blood TCRbeta repertoires that made up the dataset. Nearly every sample came with metadata listing a de-identified subject ID, COVID-19 status, age in years and sex. The prospective study material was composed of cDNA or gDNA derived from T cells, B-cell-depleted T cells, or PBMCs. Where available, HLA class I and class II types were obtained from metadata supplied by the sample provider rather than from assay-based typing.

Beyond this particular receptor, the publication reports: The amount of clinical and demographic metadata varied by source and participant and was provided uncurated.

This receptor chain uses TRBV18 and TRBJ1-2; 7 nucleotides in the junction match TRBD1. This receptor was identified in a woman aged 40-49 years with acute COVID-19. Sequenced: PBMCs or T cells enriched from blood (not recorded which). The CDR3 region: CASSPSTGFNYGYTF. The nucleotide sequence reads as follows: TGTGCCAGCTCACCCTCGACAGGGTTTAACTATGGCTACACCTTC.